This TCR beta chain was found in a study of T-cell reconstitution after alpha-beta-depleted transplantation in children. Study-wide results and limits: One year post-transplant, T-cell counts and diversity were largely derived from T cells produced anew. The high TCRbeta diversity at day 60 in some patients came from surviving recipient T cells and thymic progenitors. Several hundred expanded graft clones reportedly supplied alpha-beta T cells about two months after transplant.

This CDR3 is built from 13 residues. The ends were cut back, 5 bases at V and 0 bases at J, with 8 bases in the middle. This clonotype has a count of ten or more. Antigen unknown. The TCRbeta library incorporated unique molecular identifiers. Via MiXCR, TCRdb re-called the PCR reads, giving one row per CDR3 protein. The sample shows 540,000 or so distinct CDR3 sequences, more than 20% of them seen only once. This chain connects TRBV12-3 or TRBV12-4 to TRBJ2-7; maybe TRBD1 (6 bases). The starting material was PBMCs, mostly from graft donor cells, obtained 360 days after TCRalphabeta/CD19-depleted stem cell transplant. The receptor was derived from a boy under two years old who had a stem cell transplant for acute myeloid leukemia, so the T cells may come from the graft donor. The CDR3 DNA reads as TGTGCCAGCAGTCTCAGGGGCTCCTACGAGCAGTACTTC. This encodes CASSLRGSYEQYF.